The clone carrying this T cell receptor beta chain was picked up a small number of times. Its antigen is not identified. Amplified TCR beta CDR3 regions came from RNA transcripts. First-round RT-PCR with HTBI primers amplified the TCR CDR3 region. In TCRdb, the multiplex PCR reads were re-called with MiXCR into one record per CDR3 protein. In the table there are about 610,000 distinct CDR3 sequences, roughly 16% of which are singletons. Clinical symptoms, serum thyroxine and TRAb, thyroid ultrasound and orbital computed tomography were used for the diagnoses. The authors took PBMCs from about 9.5 ml fresh peripheral blood. This entry is derived from a study of T cells in Graves' hyperthyroidism and ophthalmopathy. General observations from the study: Most thyroid clonotypes that were expanded above 0.001 also turned up in blood.

The CDR3 covers 17 residues. V trimming: 4 bases; J trimming: 9 bases; junction bases outside the gene matches: 18. Sequenced input: blood. This rearrangement joins TRBV12-3 or TRBV12-4 to TRBJ2-4, with 7 bases that match TRBD2. The TCR sequence derives from a woman in her forties with Graves' ophthalmopathy. CDR3 coding DNA: TGTGCCAGCAGTTACCTCGGGGAATCGCTGCGGGGGAGCATTCAGTACTTC. It yields the protein CASSYLGESLRGSIQYF.